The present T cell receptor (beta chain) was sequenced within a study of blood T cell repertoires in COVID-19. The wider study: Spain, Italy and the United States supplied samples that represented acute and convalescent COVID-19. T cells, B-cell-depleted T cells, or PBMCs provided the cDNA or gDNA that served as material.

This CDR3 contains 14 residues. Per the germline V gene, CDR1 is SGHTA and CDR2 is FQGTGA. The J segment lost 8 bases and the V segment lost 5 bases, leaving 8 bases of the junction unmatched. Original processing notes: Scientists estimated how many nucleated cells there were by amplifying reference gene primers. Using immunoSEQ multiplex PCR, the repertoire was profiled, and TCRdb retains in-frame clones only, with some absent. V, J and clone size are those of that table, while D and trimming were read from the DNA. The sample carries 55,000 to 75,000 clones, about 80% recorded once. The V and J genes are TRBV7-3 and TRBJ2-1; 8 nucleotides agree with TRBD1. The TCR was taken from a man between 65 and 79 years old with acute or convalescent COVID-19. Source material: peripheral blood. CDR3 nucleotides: TGTGCCAGCAGCAAAAGCGGACAGGGTTATGAGCAGTTCTTC. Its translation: CASSKSGQGYEQFF. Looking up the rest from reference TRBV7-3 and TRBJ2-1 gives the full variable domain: GAGVSQTPSNKVTEKGKYVELRCDPISGHTALYWYRQSLGQGPEFLIYFQGTGAADDSGLPNDRFFAVRPEGSVSTLKIQRTERGDSAVYLCASSKSGQGYEQFFGPGTRLTVL.